The 30 T cell receptor beta chains below come from one sample, sequenced in a study of vaccination effects on CD4 cells after COVID-19. TCRdb's table, derived via immunoSEQ multiplex PCR, lists solely in-frame clones and lacks some. This table has tens of thousands of clones, roughly 72% appearing once. With the ViraFEST assay, the study expanded antigen-specific CD4+ T cells using viral peptide pools, then sequenced them. Isolating CD4+ T cells followed about 11 days of culture. Antigen specificity for these receptors is unknown. Here the sequenced sample was CD4+ T cells from PBMCs cultured with HCoV-229E spike peptides, taken before COVID-19 vaccination. The source is a human donor who received a COVID-19 vaccine.

The gene calls are TRBV7-8 and TRBJ2-7; the match to TRBD1 covers 10 bases. Germline lookup yields CDR1 SGHVS and CDR2 FQNEAQ. This CDR3 has 14 residues. After removal of 5 bases from V and 4 bases from J, the junction contained 5 bases not matched to a gene. CDR3: CASSRPGQGYEQYV. The CDR3 region has the DNA TGTGCCAGCAGCCGGCCGGGACAGGGGTACGAGCAGTACGTC.

The chain employs TRBV6-2 or TRBV6-3 and TRBJ2-5, with D hard to call. V was cut by 3 bases and J by 4 bases, with 9 bases left in between. The CDR3 loop spans 13 amino acids. CDR1 is MNHEY, CDR2 SVGEGT, per germline. The chain's CDR3 is CASSYQFPETQYF. In nucleotides, the CDR3 is TGTGCCAGCAGTTATCAGTTTCCAGAGACCCAGTACTTC.

In DNA, the CDR3 is TGTGCCAGCAGGTCTGACTCCTACGAGCAGTACGTC. This encodes CASRSDSYEQYV. V usage is TRBV6-6 and J usage is TRBJ2-7; D call uncertain. The length of the CDR3 is 12 residues. Germline V gene sequence: CDR1 MNHNY, CDR2 SVGAGI (reference sequence). Trimming pared 6 bases from V and 0 bases from J, leaving 6 bases between.

This clone came up a few times. The rearrangement uses TRBV6-1 and TRBJ1-3; D gene uncertain. The germline CDR1 and CDR2 sequences are MNHNS and SASEGT. This CDR3 spans 16 amino acids. The V end was cut by 2 bases, the J end by 0 bases, with 11 bases between. CDR3 loop: CASSESFKSSGNTIYF. In nucleotides, the CDR3 is TGTGCCAGCAGTGAATCGTTTAAGAGCTCTGGAAACACCATATATTTT.

The rearrangement uses TRBV6-6 and TRBJ2-1; perhaps TRBD2 as D (5 bases). The CDR3 totals 14 residues. CDR1 and CDR2 (germline): MNHNY, SVGAGI (reference sequence). Trimming removed 0 bases from V and 7 bases from J, with 10 bases in between. The CDR3 DNA follows: TGTGCCAGCAGTTACTCCCCGAGGGCGAATGAGCAGTTCTTC. Protein: CASSYSPRANEQFF.

This sequence joins TRBV5-1 and TRBJ1-5, with D perhaps TRBD1 (6 bases). Germline V gene data show CDR1 as SGHRS and CDR2 as YFSETQ. V was cut by 3 bases and J by 4 bases, with 11 bases left in between. The CDR3 loop spans 14 amino acids. The CDR3 loop reads CASSSTTGNQPQHF. In nucleotides, the CDR3 is TGCGCCAGCAGCTCGACTACAGGGAATCAGCCCCAGCATTTT. Full variable domain (missing parts from reference TRBV5-1 and TRBJ1-5): KAGVTQTPRYLIKTRGQQVTLSCSPISGHRSVSWYQQTPGQGLQFLFEYFSETQRNKGNFPGRFSGRQFSNSRSEMNVSTLELGDSALYLCASSSTTGNQPQHFGDGTRLSIL.

This clone showed up just a few times. This chain uses TRBV18 with TRBJ1-2; TRBD1 agrees at 8 bases. CDR1 is KGHSH, CDR2 LQKENI, per germline. V trimming: 5 bases; J trimming: 5 bases; junction bases outside the gene matches: 1. CDR3 length: 12 amino acids. The CDR3 DNA sequence: TGTGCCAGCTCAAGACAGGGGTATGGCTACACCTTC. Translating gives CASSRQGYGYTF.

The V call is TRBV7-7, the J call TRBJ2-5; 7 bases map to TRBD1. Germline V gene lookup returns CDR1 SSHAT and CDR2 FNYEAQ (reference sequence). The CDR3 is made up of 15 amino acids. The trim removed 5 bases at V and 5 bases at J, leaving 11 bases unmatched. This CDR3 reads CASSPILGRGETQYF. The DNA of the CDR3 is TGTGCCAGCAGCCCCATATTGGGCAGGGGGGAGACCCAGTACTTC.

V usage is TRBV5-1 and J usage is TRBJ1-6; D is undetermined. Between the trimmed V and J ends, which lost 0 bases and 11 bases, there was a span of 12 bases. The germline V gene encodes CDR1 SGHRS and CDR2 YFSETQ. The CDR3 totals 14 residues. The chain's CDR3 is CASSLVEGSAPLHF. The CDR3 bases are TGCGCCAGCAGCTTGGTGGAAGGGTCCGCACCCCTCCACTTT.

V usage is TRBV30 and J usage is TRBJ2-3; no definite D call. In germline, CDR1 is GTSNPN, CDR2 SVGIG (reference sequence). CDR3 length: 14 residues. Deletions cut 0 bases from V and 2 bases from J, with 9 bases between. CDR3: CAWSVVGTTDTQYF. The CDR3 nucleotides are TGTGCCTGGAGTGTAGTCGGTACCACAGATACGCAGTATTTT.

V is TRBV7-8 and J is TRBJ2-4; D remains ambiguous. The V end was cut by 5 bases, the J end by 8 bases, with 10 bases between. From germline, CDR1 is SGHVS and CDR2 FQNEAQ. CDR3 length: 12 residues. CDR3 nucleotides: TGTGCCAGCAGCCCCCCCTCGCACATTCAGTACTTC. This encodes CASSPPSHIQYF.

The chain employs TRBV18 and TRBJ2-5; a possible D gene is TRBD2 (5 bases). Trimming took 6 bases from V and 0 from J, leaving 8 bases between them. The germline V gene encodes CDR1 KGHSH and CDR2 LQKENI. The CDR3 runs to 13 residues. In nucleotides, the CDR3 is TGTGCCAGCTCCCCGGGAAACCAAGAGACCCAGTACTTC. Translating gives CASSPGNQETQYF.

The chain has TRBV7-9 and TRBJ2-6; D not certain. Germline V gene lookup returns CDR1 SEHNR and CDR2 FQNEAQ (reference sequence). Trimming shortened V by 2 bases and J by 1 base, and 6 bases separated the two germline ends. The length of the CDR3 is 15 residues. CDR3 nucleotide sequence: TGTGCCAGCAGCTTAATGGGATCTGGGGCCAACGTCCTGACTTTC. The encoded protein is CASSLMGSGANVLTF. Drawing the rest from reference TRBV7-9 and TRBJ2-6, the complete variable domain is DTGVSQNPRHKITKRGQNVTFRCDPISEHNRLYWYRQTLGQGPEFLTYFQNEAQLEKSRLLSDRFSAERPKGSFSTLEIQRTEQGDSAMYLCASSLMGSGANVLTFGAGSRLTVL.

The J gene is TRBJ1-4, the V gene TRBV19; TRBD1 is a possible D gene (5 bases). CDR3 length: 17 residues. Germline CDR1 reads LNHDA; CDR2 reads SQIVND (reference sequence). V lost 4 bases, J lost 0 bases, and 15 bases lay in between. This chain's CDR3 is CASSTWGTDATNEKLFF. In DNA form, the CDR3 reads TGTGCCAGTAGTACGTGGGGGACCGACGCAACTAATGAAAAACTGTTTTTT.

The DNA for the CDR3 is TGTGCCAGCAGCTTAAACTTCGGGACAGGGGGCACTGAAGCTTTCTTT. Translating gives CASSLNFGTGGTEAFF. The chain employs TRBV11-2 and TRBJ1-1, with TRBD1 matching 11 bases. CDR3 length: 16 residues. CDR1 and CDR2 from the germline V gene are SGHAT and FQNNGV. J was trimmed by 4 bases and V by 2 bases; bases with no gene match: 6.

The gene calls are TRBV10-3 and TRBJ2-5, with TRBD2 as a possible D gene (6 bases). Trimming cost V 5 bases and J 4 bases, with 8 bases left between them. Germline V CDR1 and CDR2: ENHRY, SYGVKD. The CDR3 contains 12 residues. CDR3 amino acids: CAISPGGETQYF. In nucleotides, the CDR3 is TGTGCCATCAGTCCCGGGGGAGAGACCCAGTACTTC.

The V and J genes are TRBV21-1 and TRBJ1-5; TRBD1 is the table's D call, not checked against the DNA. TRBV21-1 is a pseudogene. The CDR3 has 12 residues. Written as DNA, the CDR3 is TGTGCCAGCAGCTTTAAGGGGGAGCCCCAGCATTTT. Encoded protein: CASSFKGEPQHF.

This chain joins TRBV24-1 and TRBJ2-5; D is possibly TRBD1 or TRBD2 (5 bases each). Germline V lookup: CDR1 KGHDR, CDR2 SFDVKD. V dropped 3 bases and J dropped 5 bases, with 9 bases sitting between them. The CDR3 is made up of 13 amino acids. CDR3 bases: TGTGCCACCAGTGATGGGACGAGGGAGACCCAGTACTTC. This gives the protein CATSDGTRETQYF.

This clone was seen a few times. This chain joins TRBV15 and TRBJ1-6; 9 nucleotides align to TRBD1. The germline V gene has CDR1 LNHNV and CDR2 YYDKDF (reference sequence). The CDR3 totals 16 residues. V lost 0 bases, J lost 10 bases, and 7 bases stayed unmatched. The CDR3 is CATSRDRVGTGSPLHF. CDR3 in DNA: TGTGCCACCAGCAGAGATCGAGTAGGGACAGGGTCACCCCTCCACTTT.

This clone was observed once. This rearrangement joins TRBV18 to TRBJ2-5; D possibly matches TRBD1 or TRBD2 (5 bases each). Germline values: CDR1 KGHSH, CDR2 LQKENI. V was trimmed by 2 bases and J by 2 bases, leaving 15 bases between them. The CDR3 has 16 residues. The CDR3 sequence: CASSPTTGRVQETQYF. As DNA, the CDR3 is TGTGCCAGCTCACCAACCACGGGGCGGGTTCAAGAGACCCAGTACTTC.

The V call is TRBV9, the J call TRBJ1-2; D gene ambiguous. V was clipped by 4 bases and J by 3 bases, with 13 bases between them. Germline lookup yields CDR1 SGDLS and CDR2 YYNGEE. The CDR3 runs 14 residues. CDR3 DNA: TGTGCCAGCAGCCGCCAGGAAAGGGACTATGGCTACACCTTC. Amino acid sequence: CASSRQERDYGYTF.

The gene calls are TRBV30 and TRBJ1-2; D gene ambiguous. Trimming took 1 base from V and 7 from J, leaving 10 bases between them. The CDR3 has 12 amino acids. From germline, CDR1 is GTSNPN and CDR2 SVGIG (reference sequence). DNA of the CDR3: TGTGCCTGGAGTGGGCCGGCGAGTGGCTACACCTTC. It is translated as CAWSGPASGYTF.

J is TRBJ1-4 and V is TRBV6-5, with TRBD1 identical over 10 bases. With 6 bases clipped from V and 9 bases from J, the junction kept 7 bases outside the gene matches. The CDR3 loop spans 14 amino acids. CDR1 and CDR2 (germline): MNHEY, SVGAGI. This chain's CDR3 is CASRPPGQGKKLFF. CDR3 sequence (DNA): TGTGCCAGCAGACCTCCGGGACAGGGGAAAAAACTGTTTTTT.

The chain joins TRBV5-1 to TRBJ1-5, with D possibly being TRBD1 (5 bases). This CDR3 has 16 residues. Between the trimmed V and J ends, which lost 1 base and 9 bases, there was a span of 20 bases. Germline V gene data show CDR1 as SGHRS and CDR2 as YFSETQ. The CDR3 region has the DNA TGCGCCAGCAGCTTGATGCCTCGCGGGACCGGGGGGCCCCAGCATTTT. Its translation: CASSLMPRGTGGPQHF.

The chain joins TRBV2 to TRBJ2-2; no clear D. The CDR3 totals 11 residues. Germline CDR1 reads SNHLY; CDR2 reads FYNNEI. The V end was cut by 6 bases, the J end by 6 bases, with 5 bases between. This CDR3 is CASRPAGELFF. CDR3 bases: TGTGCCAGCAGGCCGGCCGGGGAGCTGTTTTTT.

The J gene is TRBJ2-1, the V gene TRBV7-8; D may be TRBD1 (6 bases). The germline V gene has CDR1 SGHVS and CDR2 FQNEAQ. Deletions cut 6 bases from V and 6 bases from J, with 12 bases between. The CDR3 spans 13 residues. This CDR3 is CASSSNRANEQFF. CDR3 DNA sequence: TGTGCCAGCAGTTCGAACAGGGCCAATGAGCAGTTCTTC.

This rearrangement joins TRBV2 to TRBJ2-3; 8 nucleotides line up with TRBD1. CDR3 length equals 17 residues. Germline values: CDR1 SNHLY, CDR2 FYNNEI. V shed 6 bases and J 0 bases; nucleotides not matched to a gene: 11. This CDR3 is CASSVPGTGYSTDTQYF. The CDR3 nucleotides read TGTGCCAGCAGCGTTCCCGGGACAGGCTATAGCACAGATACGCAGTATTTT.

The rearrangement joins TRBV30 to TRBJ1-6; possibly TRBD1 for D (6 bases). Germline-derived CDR1 and CDR2 are GTSNPN and SVGIG (reference sequence). This CDR3 has 15 amino acids. Trimming removed 4 bases from V and 4 bases from J, with 14 bases in between. Here the CDR3 DNA reads TGTGCCTGGACGCCAAGGACAGCTTATAATTCACCCCTCCACTTT. Encoded protein: CAWTPRTAYNSPLHF.

This chain links TRBV9 with TRBJ1-1, with D perhaps matching TRBD1 (6 bases). The CDR3 extends over 14 amino acids. Germline loops: CDR1 SGDLS, CDR2 YYNGEE. Trimming shortened V by 4 bases and J by 5 bases, and 15 bases separated the two germline ends. The CDR3 reads CASSSTGGMTEAFF. The CDR3 bases are TGTGCCAGCAGCTCGACAGGAGGAATGACTGAAGCTTTCTTT.

The genes are TRBV6-1 and TRBJ2-7, with 7 bases aligning to TRBD2. V was pared by 1 base and J by 2 bases, with 5 bases of the junction left unmatched. This CDR3 is built from 15 residues. CDR1 and CDR2 (germline): MNHNS, SASEGT. In DNA, the CDR3 is TGTGCCAGCAGTGAAGGGGGGGGTTATACCTACGAGCAGTACGTC. Translated: CASSEGGGYTYEQYV.